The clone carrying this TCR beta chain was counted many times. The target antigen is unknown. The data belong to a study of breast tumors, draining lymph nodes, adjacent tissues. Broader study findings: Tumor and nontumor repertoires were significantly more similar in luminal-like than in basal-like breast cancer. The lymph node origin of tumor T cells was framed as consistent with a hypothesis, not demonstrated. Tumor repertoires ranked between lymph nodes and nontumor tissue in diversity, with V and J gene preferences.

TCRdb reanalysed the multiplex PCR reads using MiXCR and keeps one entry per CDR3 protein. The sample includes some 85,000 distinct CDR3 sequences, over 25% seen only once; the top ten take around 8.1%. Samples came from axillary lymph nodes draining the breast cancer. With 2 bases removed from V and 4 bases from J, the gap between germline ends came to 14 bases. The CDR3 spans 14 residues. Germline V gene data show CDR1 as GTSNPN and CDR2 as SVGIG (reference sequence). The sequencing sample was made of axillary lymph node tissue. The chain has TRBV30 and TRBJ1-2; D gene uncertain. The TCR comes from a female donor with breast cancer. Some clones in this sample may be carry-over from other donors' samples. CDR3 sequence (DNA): TGTGCCTGGAGTTCAAACGGGCTCTCCTATGGCTACACCTTC. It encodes CAWSSNGLSYGYTF. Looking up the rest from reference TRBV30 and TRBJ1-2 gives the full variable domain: SQTIHQWPATLVQPVGSPLSLECTVEGTSNPNLYWYRQAAGRGLQLLFYSVGIGQISSEVPQNLSASRPQDRQFILSSKKLLLSDSGFYLCAWSSNGLSYGYTFGSGTRLTVV.